This T cell receptor beta chain was documented in a study of radiotherapy plus CTLA-4 blockade in lung cancer. On the study more broadly: Disease control reached roughly 33%, with objective responses in roughly 17%.

Per the germline V gene, CDR1 is LNHDA and CDR2 is SQIVND (reference sequence). Trimming removed 0 bases at V and 5 bases at J, with 11 bases between. The CDR3 is 15 amino acids. Method: immunoSEQ multiplex PCR; TCRdb's copy keeps in-frame clones and lacks some. The sample yields 35,000 to 40,000 clones, approximately 85% seen once. The specimen comprised peripheral blood, sampled from a patient treated with radiotherapy plus ipilimumab. This clonotype was obtained from a human donor with non-small cell lung cancer who had stable disease on radiotherapy plus ipilimumab. The V and J genes are TRBV19 and TRBJ1-5; D is unclear. DNA of the CDR3: TGTGCCAGTAGTATAGATGGGCAGATCTATCAGCCCCAGCATTTT. This codes for CASSIDGQIYQPQHF.